This T cell receptor (beta chain) emerged from a study of blood T cell repertoires in COVID-19. About the study: Acute and convalescent COVID-19 samples came from the United States, Italy and Spain.

Participant ages covered about 18 to 89 years across about two dozen US areas. In assigning cohorts, the study relied on participant-reported clinical history. The data were produced by immunoSEQ multiplex PCR, yet TCRdb's version contains in-frame clones alone and is incomplete. The profile shows about 130,000 clones, about 86% of them singletons. The CDR3 runs 13 residues. The sample consisted of PBMCs or T cells enriched from blood (not recorded which). This clonotype was obtained from a middle-aged man with acute COVID-19. The gene calls are TRBV21-1 and TRBJ1-4. TRBV21-1 represents a pseudogene. The CDR3 region has the DNA TGTGCCAGCCGTGGGGAGAGGAATGAAAAACTGTTTTTT. It translates to CASRGERNEKLFF.